This TCR beta chain was obtained from a study of control samples from healthy donors and cancer patients. CDR3 length: 12 residues. The junction had 5 bases not matched to a gene; V was cut back by 9 bases and J by 7 bases. CDR1 is LNHDA and CDR2 is SQIVND in the germline V gene (reference sequence). TCRdb's copy holds only in-frame clones and misses some; the assay was immunoSEQ multiplex PCR. The table has some 130,000 clones, approximately 94% seen once. This TCR came from a man aged 30 to 45 in good health. Material for sequencing was blood. The chain employs TRBV19 and TRBJ2-1; TRBD2 matches 8 bases. CDR3 in DNA: TGTGCCAGCGGGGGGGCCTGGAATGAGCAGTTCTTC. This translates into CASGGAWNEQFF.